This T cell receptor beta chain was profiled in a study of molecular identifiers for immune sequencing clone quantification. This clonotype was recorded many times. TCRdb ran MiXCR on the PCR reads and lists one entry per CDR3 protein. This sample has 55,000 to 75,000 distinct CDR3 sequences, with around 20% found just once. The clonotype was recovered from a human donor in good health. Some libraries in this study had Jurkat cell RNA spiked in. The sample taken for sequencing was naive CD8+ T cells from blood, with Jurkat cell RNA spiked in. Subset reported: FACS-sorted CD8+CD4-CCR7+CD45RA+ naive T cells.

CDR3 sequence (DNA): TGTGCCTGGAGTGGGACTAGCGGATTGAACACCGGGGAGCTGTTTTTT. This encodes CAWSGTSGLNTGELFF. The chain is built from TRBV30 and TRBJ2-2; 10 nucleotides align to TRBD2. V dropped 1 base and J dropped 1; count of bases not matched to a gene: 3. The CDR3 consists of 16 residues. The germline V gene has CDR1 GTSNPN and CDR2 SVGIG (reference sequence).